Sequencing of this T cell receptor (beta chain) was carried out in a study of lymphopenia after photon versus proton radiotherapy (dated by TCRdb to the late 2010s). Background for the entire study: In patients with gastrointestinal tumors who developed high-grade lymphopenia, the study compared the immunological effects of photon radiation therapy with those of proton radiation therapy. The study aimed to characterize how the two radiation modalities differ in their impact on the immune system. The approximately 20 patients in the cohort had gastrointestinal tumors, were treated with either photon or proton therapy, and subsequently developed lymphopenia. Study-wide conclusions, independent of this receptor: Relative stability during treatment was observed in proton-treated patients, whereas loss of naive T cells and TCR diversity and gain of effector/memory populations were observed in photon-treated patients. After the lymphocyte count nadir, oligoclonal expansion, especially of CD8+ Temra cells, was observed in photon-treated repertoires, and the drop in diversity was driven by this expansion. The survival association was assessed only in patients who died, and better survival with proton therapy was presented by the authors as a possibility rather than a demonstrated result. Across the cohort, an inverse correlation was found between a larger post-nadir drop in TCR diversity and overall survival time among patients who died.

Based on the germline V gene (reference sequence), the CDR1 and CDR2 sequences are MNHEY and SMNVEV. The V end gives up 3 bases and the J end 6 bases, leaving 8 bases in the junction not matched to a gene. Inclusive of the bounding cysteine and phenylalanine, the CDR3 is 15 residues long. The sequence is cut down to CDR3 DNA, 45 bases in frame from base 1. Worth noting for this clone: What antigen it recognizes has not been identified. No quality values exist for individual bases; no much larger clone is one base distant.

Library preparation used the immunoSEQ multiplex PCR assay. Deep sequencing of rearranged TCR beta loci, alongside multiparametric flow cytometry, was used to profile T cell repertoires. TCRdb provides this immuneACCESS table in a form limited to in-frame rearrangements. Some clones are lacking; in checked studies, under half of them reflect an unresolved V gene, and why the rest are absent is not known. The sample profile shows about 42,000 clones; around 83% of them were found once. Around a quarter of the sample goes to the ten largest clones. This receptor was taken from a woman aged 70 to 79 with pancreatic cancer. This receptor chain uses TRBV27 and TRBJ2-1; 7 central bases correspond to TRBD1. Sequenced material: peripheral blood, taken from a patient treated with proton-based radiotherapy. This receptor carries the CDR3 CASSLWQGVGNEQFF. In nucleotides, the sequence is TGTGCCAGCAGTTTGTGGCAGGGGGTTGGCAATGAGCAGTTCTTC.